This paragraph covers one T cell receptor beta chain sequence. TCRdb's copy holds only in-frame clones and misses some; the assay was immunoSEQ multiplex PCR. The repertoire holds 200,000 to 250,000 clones, with approximately 85% as singletons. This entry is derived from a study of blood T cell repertoires in COVID-19. V lost 3 bases and J 6 bases, leaving 22 bases between the germline ends. CDR1 SGHTA and CDR2 FQGNSA come from the germline V gene. The CDR3 length is 17 residues. The receptor was isolated from a man older than 75 with acute or convalescent COVID-19. This sequence joins TRBV7-2 and TRBJ2-3, with D perhaps matching TRBD2 (6 bases). The sequenced sample consisted of peripheral blood. The CDR3 DNA reads as TGTGCCAGCAGCTTTCTCGGCGCGGGGACTTATCGGGATACGCAGTATTTT. It encodes CASSFLGAGTYRDTQYF.